This TCR beta chain emerged from a study of blood T cells in healthy people across ages (dated by TCRdb to the mid-2010s). For the wider study: In model experiments, template switching captured roughly one uniquely barcoded TCR beta cDNA molecule for every two T cells. The study measured age-related changes in TCR beta repertoire diversity using deep sequencing normalized with unique cDNA molecular identifiers. The donors were split into four age groups: young (average around 17 years), middle-aged (around 40), aged (roughly 65) and long-lived (82). Donors of different ages were randomly distributed across sequencing lanes to avoid experimental bias. The study analyzed two additional independent replicas of 1 million unique cDNA reads from the same blood draw for two donors, one aged 18 to 30 and one aged 80 or older.

For CDR1 and CDR2, the germline V gene (reference sequence) lists SEHNR and FQNEAQ. Including the terminal cysteine and phenylalanine, the CDR3 comprises 16 residues. Only CDR3 DNA is held: 48 bases, read in frame from base 1. V ends up 1 base short and J 5 bases short, with an unmatched junction base count of 6. General conclusions and limits of the study: Since profiling was done on bulk unsorted PBMCs, naive and antigen-experienced compartments could not be conclusively compared. Observed TCR beta diversity correlated strongly with the percentage of naive T cells measured by flow cytometry. Estimates of total diversity based on one million sequenced T cells were considered lower bounds and underestimates. Observed TCR beta diversity per million T cells fell roughly linearly with age, and a significant reduction was already apparent by age roughly 40. Donor CMV infection status was unknown, potentially confounding age-related changes in expanded clonotypes. Compared with the aged group, more naive CD4+ T cells, fewer expanded clones and increased TCR diversity were shown by the long-lived group, suggesting age selection.

As for this clonotype: No cognate antigen has been identified for it. One base away there is no much larger clone; base qualities are not given.

The receptor library was made with 5' RACE. TCRdb records Illumina HiSeq 2500 as the sequencer. A second PCR of roughly 6 to 12 cycles was run with a J-beta primer mix and a sample-barcoded 5' primer. Each TCR beta cDNA molecule received a unique molecular identifier from a template-switch 5' adaptor carrying 12 random nucleotides. Each sample yielded at least 2.5 million CDR3-containing paired-end reads. First-strand cDNA synthesis was performed from all RNA using the Mint cDNA synthesis kit, with priming by a TRBC-specific oligonucleotide. Following uracil-DNA glycosylase treatment, a first 18-cycle PCR with universal primers M1SS and BC2_uni_R was performed on all cDNA. On the study's bioinformatics: Normalization of each sample was performed by random selection of 1 million high-quality reads, each carrying a distinct molecular identifier. Reads with shared molecular identifiers were discarded instead of being binned into consensus sequences. MiTCR, set to a Q25 quality threshold and the strictest error-elimination algorithm, was used for CDR3 identification, clonotype clustering and error correction. A nonparametric unseen species model with Euler transformation was used to estimate a lower bound on total TCR beta diversity. Through fastp at Q25 and MiXCR, TCRdb rebuilt clones from the public reads, retaining in-frame beta chains. CDR3 protein duplicates are merged, each entry listing the most common genes and DNA. TCRdb, not the authors, supplied the V and J calls. A total of about 1.4 million distinct CDR3 sequences appear in this sample, approximately 63% of them only once. The ten largest clones represent over 5.5% of the sample.

Systemically healthy Caucasian individuals from Russia, roughly 40 in total and aged about 6 to 95 years, were included as donors. Approximately 9.3 milliliters of peripheral blood were drawn from each donor into EDTA-treated Vacutainer tubes. Ficoll-Paque density-gradient centrifugation was used to isolate PBMCs, with at least 7 million per sample. Total RNA was extracted from PBMCs with Trizol reagent, with at least 6 micrograms obtained per sample. For every donor, an aliquot of PBMCs went through flow cytometry to measure the percentages of naive CD45RAhigh/CD27high T cells. The source is a man aged 18 to 30 in good health. The chain uses TRBV7-9 and TRBJ2-4, with TRBD1 identical over 9 junction bases. The sequencing sample was made of blood. The CDR3 has the sequence CASSLDVGQGENIQYF. The DNA reads as follows: TGTGCCAGCAGCTTAGATGTGGGACAGGGTGAAAACATTCAGTACTTC.